The T cell receptor beta chain described here comes from a study of T cell responses to AZD1222 COVID-19 vaccine. Notes on the study in general: There were vaccine-associated CD4 TCRs across spike, dominant at 160-218 and 743-854. Donors, mostly white British, included more females; clonal diversity was possibly underestimated. Epitopes outside B.1.351 and B.1.1.7 mutated regions reportedly drew nearly half of spike TCRs.

TCRdb's copy holds only in-frame clones and misses some; the assay was immunoSEQ multiplex PCR. The sample has about 81,000 clones; approximately 90% are singletons. As for this clone: Its matching antigen is unknown.

Second-dose recipients at about 4 or about 12 weeks were treated as one pooled group. This specimen consisted of peripheral blood, obtained 28 days after the second AZD1222 dose. This sequence was found in an adult who received the AZD1222 COVID-19 vaccine.

DNA of the CDR3: TGCAGTGCTAGTGTGGTTATATCCTATGGTGGCTACACCTTC. It codes for CSASVVISYGGYTF. This chain links TRBV20-1 with TRBJ1-2, with D unclear. Trimming shortened V by 3 bases and J by 7 bases, and 18 bases separated the two germline ends. This CDR3 is built from 14 residues. CDR1 DFQATT and CDR2 SNEGSKA come from the germline V gene (reference sequence).